This T cell receptor beta chain was captured in a study of blood T cell repertoires in COVID-19 (dated by TCRdb to 2018 to 2020). Regarding the research as a whole: The collaborator samples originated in the United States, Italy and Spain and spanned the acute and convalescent phases of COVID-19. The material from the prospective study consisted of cDNA or gDNA derived from T cells, B-cell-depleted T cells, or PBMCs. Subjects who had been exposed to COVID-19, were actively infected with it, or had recovered from it provided the deeply sampled blood TCRbeta repertoires that made up the dataset. The repertoires were made available in a free public database intended to serve as a resource for research on the immune response to SARS-CoV-2. The samples were drawn from two sources: the first 160 participants of the ongoing ImmuneRACE study, and 950 to 1,500 subjects contributed by 6 global collaborators. Sample metadata almost always included a de-identified subject ID, COVID-19 status, age in years and sex. Where available, HLA class I and class II types were taken from metadata supplied by the sample provider and were not determined by assay-based typing.

Results and caveats for the whole study, not just this receptor: The amount of clinical and demographic metadata varied by source and participant and was provided uncurated.

V and J lose 0 bases and 1 base, and a span of 7 bases separates them. The germline V gene (reference sequence) specifies SGHNT as CDR1 and YYREEE as CDR2. The cysteine opens and the phenylalanine closes a CDR3 of 14 amino acids. The retained sequence is limited to the CDR3, 42 bases, with the frame set at the first base. About this clone itself: Its antigen is still unknown. Base qualities are not recorded, but no much larger clone differs from it by a single base.

TCRbeta CDR3 regions were amplified from genomic DNA by means of the immunoSEQ Assay, a bias-controlled multiplex PCR. Turning to the authors' computational methods: The number of nucleated cells in each sample was estimated from the amplification of reference gene primers within the assay. To quantify the absolute abundance of each unique TCRbeta CDR3 rearrangement, sequence reads were collapsed and filtered. For each sample, productive Simpson clonality was calculated as the square root of Simpson's diversity index across productive rearrangements. TCRdb provides this immuneACCESS table in a form limited to in-frame rearrangements. Some clones are lacking; in checked studies, under half of them reflect an unresolved V gene, and why the rest are absent is not known. The V and J calls and clone size come from that table; D and trimming were worked out from the DNA. This sample holds around 32,000 clones; 90% were observed only once. The leading ten clones occupy 1% of the sample.

Whole blood was collected in K2EDTA tubes by collaborating institutions according to the institutions' own protocols. For TCRbeta analysis, collaborator samples were shipped as frozen whole blood, as isolated PBMCs, or as DNA extracted from either sample type. The clonotype was recovered from a man aged 65-85 years with active or convalescent COVID-19. Recombination joined TRBV5-4 with TRBJ1-1; the D gene is not confidently resolved. The sample consisted of peripheral blood. Here is the DNA: TGTGCCAGCAGCTTGGAACGGAGGAACACTGAAGCTTTCTTT. Protein translation: CASSLERRNTEAFF.